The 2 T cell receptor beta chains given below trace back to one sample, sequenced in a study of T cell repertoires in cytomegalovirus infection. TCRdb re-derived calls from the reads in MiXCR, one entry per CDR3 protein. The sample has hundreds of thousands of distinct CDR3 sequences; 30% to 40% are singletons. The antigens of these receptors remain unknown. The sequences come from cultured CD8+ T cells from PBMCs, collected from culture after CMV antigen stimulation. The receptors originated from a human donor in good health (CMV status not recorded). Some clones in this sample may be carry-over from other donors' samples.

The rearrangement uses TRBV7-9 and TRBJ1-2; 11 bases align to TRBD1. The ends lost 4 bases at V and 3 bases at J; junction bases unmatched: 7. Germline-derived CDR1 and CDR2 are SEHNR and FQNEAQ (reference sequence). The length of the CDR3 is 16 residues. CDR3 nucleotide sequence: TGTGCCAGCAGCTCACCCCGGGACAGGGGGGACTATGGCTACACCTTC. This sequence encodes CASSSPRDRGDYGYTF.

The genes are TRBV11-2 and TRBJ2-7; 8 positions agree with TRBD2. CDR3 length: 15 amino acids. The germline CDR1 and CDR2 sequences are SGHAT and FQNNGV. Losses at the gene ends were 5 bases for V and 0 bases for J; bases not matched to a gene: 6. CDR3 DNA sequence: TGTGCCAGCAGCCTTAGCGGGATCCGCTCCTACGAGCAGTACGTC. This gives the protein CASSLSGIRSYEQYV.